These T cell receptor beta chains were read from a single sample in a study of T cells in Graves' hyperthyroidism and ophthalmopathy. TCRdb re-analysed the multiplex PCR reads in MiXCR, keeping a single row per CDR3 protein. The sample includes 600,000 or so distinct CDR3 sequences, about 15% of them seen just once. The sequencing input was blood. These receptors were taken from a woman aged 50 to 60 with Graves' ophthalmopathy. CDR3s include the opening cysteine and the closing phenylalanine or tryptophan. D genes are given only for firm matches. A clone size is listed for some rows: how often the clone was seen (once, few, many), or a class if it is expanded.

J | V | size | D | CDR3 | DNA
TRBJ2-1 | TRBV12-3/TRBV12-4 | many | TRBD2 | CASSLGLAGSRYNEQFF | TGTGCCAGCAGTCTGGGACTAGCGGGAAGTCGCTACAATGAGCAGTTCTTC
TRBJ2-1 | TRBV20-1 | many | TRBD2 | CSARDLGLAGATAYNEQFF | TGCAGTGCTAGAGATTTGGGACTAGCGGGAGCCACTGCCTACAATGAGCAGTTCTTC
TRBJ1-2 | TRBV24-1 | few | . | CATSDLTGYGYTF | TGTGCCACCAGTGATTTGACAGGGTATGGCTACACCTTC
TRBJ2-1 | TRBV2 | many | . | CASNANHYNEQFF | TGTGCCAGCAACGCTAACCACTACAATGAGCAGTTCTTC
TRBJ2-3 | TRBV4-2 | . | . | CASSRRMTDPTDTQYF | TGTGCCAGCAGCCGCCGAATGACAGACCCCACAGATACGCAGTATTTT
TRBJ1-5 | TRBV4-1 | many | TRBD1 | CASSAQGSNQPQHF | TGCGCCAGCAGCGCACAGGGGAGCAATCAGCCCCAGCATTTT
TRBJ2-1 | TRBV4-1 | few | TRBD2 | CASRLRLAGDREQSF | TGCGCCAGCAGGCTTAGACTAGCGGGAGATCGAGAGCAGTCCTTC
TRBJ1-5 | TRBV11-2 | . | TRBD1 | CASSYRGLGQPQHF | TGTGCCAGCAGTTACAGGGGGCTGGGTCAGCCCCAGCATTTT
TRBJ2-7 | TRBV3-1 | many | . | CASSQGDGQYF | TGTGCCAGCAGCCAAGGGGACGGGCAGTACTTC
TRBJ2-3 | TRBV12-3/TRBV12-4 | . | . | CASSPPRGDTQYF | TGTGCCAGCAGTCCCCCCCGCGGGGATACGCAGTATTTT
TRBJ2-1 | TRBV25-1 | . | . | CASSEFRGERDEQFF | TGTGCCAGCAGTGAATTTCGGGGAGAGCGGGATGAGCAGTTCTTC
TRBJ1-1 | TRBV18 | many | TRBD1 | CASSPGQGNTEAFF | TGTGCCAGCTCACCGGGACAGGGTAACACTGAAGCTTTCTTT
TRBJ1-6 | TRBV20-1 | once | TRBD1 | CSASNRGYNSPLHF | TGCAGTGCTAGTAACAGGGGGTATAATTCACCCCTCCACTTT
TRBJ1-1 | TRBV24-1 | many | . | CATSESNTEAFF | TGTGCCACCAGTGAATCAAACACTGAAGCTTTCTTT
TRBJ2-2 | TRBV14 | few | . | CASKNTASTGELFF | TGTGCCAGCAAGAACACTGCATCCACCGGGGAGCTGTTTTTT
TRBJ1-1 | TRBV7-3 | many | . | CASSLTSGGNTEAFF | TGTGCCAGCAGCTTAACCTCCGGGGGGAACACTGAAGCTTTCTTT
TRBJ2-5 | TRBV3-1 | many | . | CASSQVNGGQETQYF | TGTGCCAGCAGCCAAGTTAACGGAGGACAAGAGACCCAGTACTTC
TRBJ1-1 | TRBV6-1 | . | TRBD1 | CASRLRRGDRVQNTEAFF | TGTGCCAGCCGCCTACGCCGAGGGGACAGGGTTCAGAACACTGAAGCTTTCTTT
TRBJ1-1 | TRBV7-3 | . | . | CASSLTLVMNTEAFF | TGTGCCAGCAGCTTAACGTTAGTAATGAACACTGAAGCTTTCTTT
TRBJ2-2 | TRBV3-1 | many | . | CASSQVTGELFF | TGTGCCAGCAGCCAAGTTACCGGGGAGCTGTTTTTT
TRBJ1-5 | TRBV7-2 | . | TRBD1 | CASSPGQGSFNQPQHF | TGTGCCAGCAGCCCGGGACAGGGGAGTTTCAATCAGCCCCAGCATTTT
TRBJ1-5 | TRBV7-6 | few | . | CASSLVLRAPQHF | TGTGCCAGCAGCTTAGTTCTCAGGGCGCCCCAGCATTTT
TRBJ1-2 | TRBV6-5 | many | . | CASSYSYGENYGYTF | TGTGCCAGCAGTTACTCCTACGGGGAGAACTATGGCTACACCTTC
TRBJ2-1 | TRBV11-2 | few | . | CASSQDRGIEQFF | TGCGCCAGCAGCCAAGATAGGGGGATTGAGCAGTTCTTC
TRBJ2-2 | TRBV5-1 | many | . | CASSLRPTANTGELFF | TGCGCCAGCAGCTTGCGACCAACCGCGAACACCGGGGAGCTGTTTTTT
TRBJ1-1 | TRBV7-2 | many | . | CASSLLLPNTEAFF | TGTGCCAGCAGCTTACTACTCCCGAACACTGAAGCTTTCTTT
TRBJ2-3 | TRBV7-8 | many | TRBD2 | CASSLYEREVTDTQYF | TGTGCCAGCAGCTTATATGAGCGGGAGGTTACAGATACGCAGTATTTT
TRBJ1-6 | TRBV6-1 | . | . | CASRRPDRAYSPLHF | TGTGCCAGCAGGCGTCCGGACCGCGCGTATTCACCCCTCCACTTT
TRBJ1-6 | TRBV11-3 | many | TRBD1 | CASSLNPGQGGSPLHF | TGTGCCAGCAGCTTAAACCCCGGACAGGGAGGATCACCCCTCCACTTT
TRBJ2-1 | TRBV15 | many | TRBD2 | CATSRWTSGPRNEQFF | TGTGCCACCAGCCGCTGGACTAGCGGGCCACGCAATGAGCAGTTCTTC
TRBJ2-1 | TRBV7-3 | many | . | CASSSPGLGYNEQFF | TGTGCCAGCAGCTCTCCGGGCCTGGGGTACAATGAGCAGTTCTTC
TRBJ2-5 | TRBV28 | many | TRBD1 | CASSRSRDRIETQYF | TGTGCCAGCAGCAGGTCCCGGGACAGAATTGAGACCCAGTACTTC
TRBJ2-5 | TRBV19 | . | TRBD2 | CASSKGTSGRASEETQYF | TGTGCCAGTAGTAAAGGGACTAGCGGGAGGGCGAGCGAAGAGACCCAGTACTTC
TRBJ2-2 | TRBV4-3 | . | TRBD2 | CASSPGGLAGGMNTGELFF | TGCGCCAGCAGCCCGGGTGGACTAGCGGGAGGAATGAACACCGGGGAGCTGTTTTTT
TRBJ2-5 | TRBV5-1 | few | TRBD2 | CASSLGASGRAGQETQYF | TGCGCCAGCAGCTTGGGGGCTAGCGGGAGGGCCGGACAAGAGACCCAGTACTTC
TRBJ2-7 | TRBV6-1 | many | TRBD2 | CASIHLGTSGLGSYEQYF | TGTGCCAGCATCCACCTGGGGACTAGCGGACTTGGCTCCTACGAGCAGTACTTC
TRBJ2-3 | TRBV2 | many | TRBD2 | CASSLGLAGSGFTDTQYF | TGTGCCAGCAGTTTGGGACTAGCGGGCAGCGGATTCACAGATACGCAGTATTTT
TRBJ2-7 | TRBV20-1 | few | TRBD2 | CSARGLGGSSYEQYF | TGCAGTGCTAGAGGATTGGGCGGGAGCTCCTACGAGCAGTACTTC
TRBJ2-5 | TRBV28 | many | . | CASSFQDIKETQYF | TGTGCCAGCAGTTTCCAAGATATCAAAGAGACCCAGTACTTC
TRBJ1-1 | TRBV29-1 | . | . | CSAMGPSNTEAFF | TGCAGCGCTATGGGACCGTCGAACACTGAAGCTTTCTTT
TRBJ1-2 | TRBV28 | . | . | CATLKAGYTF | TGTGCCACCCTCAAGGCGGGCTACACCTTC
TRBJ2-1 | TRBV3-1 | . | . | CASSLLGNQYNEQFF | TGTGCCAGCAGCCTTCTCGGTAATCAGTACAATGAGCAGTTCTTC
TRBJ2-2 | TRBV7-9 | few | TRBD2 | CASSTGSSGTGELFF | TGTGCCAGCAGCACGGGTTCTAGCGGCACCGGGGAGCTGTTTTTT
TRBJ2-7 | TRBV20-1 | . | TRBD1 | CSALGQGAREQYF | TGCAGTGCTTTGGGACAGGGGGCAAGGGAGCAGTACTTC
TRBJ2-4 | TRBV2 | many | . | CASMGTAGGNIQYF | TGTGCCAGCATGGGGACAGCCGGGGGAAACATTCAGTACTTC